The 32 T cell receptor beta chains below come from one sample, sequenced in a study of early stage breast cancer tumors (dated by TCRdb to 2016 to 2017). The method behind the library was the immunoSEQ multiplex PCR assay. TCRdb retrieved this table from immuneACCESS and kept in-frame rearrangements only. Not all clones are present; in checked studies, unresolved V genes account for under half, and no reason is known for the remainder. Present in this sample are 7,000 to 8,500 clones, around three quarters of which were seen just once. The ten most abundant clones make up around 8.8% of the sample. The sample taken for sequencing was normal breast tissue next to the tumor. These receptors came from a person aged 55 to 70 with breast cancer.

This clone turned up a few times. The chain has TRBV6-5 and TRBJ1-1, with D possibly being TRBD1 (5 bases). The germline V gene encodes CDR1 MNHEY and CDR2 SVGAGI. V was pared by 5 bases and J by 4 bases, with 14 bases between. There are 14 residues in the CDR3. The CDR3 loop reads CASSPSGGSTEAFF. DNA of the CDR3: TGTGCCAGCAGTCCCTCGGGGGGGAGCACTGAAGCTTTCTTT.

This chain connects TRBV10-3 to TRBJ2-1; TRBD2 matches at 9 bases. The length of the CDR3 is 15 residues. V dropped 9 bases and J dropped 5; count of bases not matched to a gene: 11. The germline V gene has CDR1 ENHRY and CDR2 SYGVKD. In nucleotides, the CDR3 is TGTGCCATTGCCGCCTCTAGCGGGGCGAACAATGAGCAGTTCTTC. Its protein is CAIAASSGANNEQFF.

This rearrangement joins TRBV6-6 to TRBJ1-4, with a possible D match to TRBD1 (6 bases). There are 15 residues in the CDR3. The germline V gene encodes CDR1 MNHNY and CDR2 SVGAGI (reference sequence). V was shortened by 3 bases and J by 10 bases, with 18 bases between the two germline ends. CDR3: CASSYSRDTAGKLFF. The CDR3 region has the DNA TGTGCCAGCAGTTATAGCAGGGACACCGCGGGAAAACTGTTTTTT.

The V gene is TRBV6-4, the J gene TRBJ2-3; 8 bases fit TRBD2. After removal of 0 bases from V and 0 bases from J, the junction contained 2 bases not matched to a gene. The CDR3 contains 16 residues. Germline loops: CDR1 MRHNA, CDR2 SNTAGT. CDR3 region: CASSDSAGGSTDTQYF. The CDR3 DNA is TGTGCCAGCAGTGACTCGGCGGGAGGTAGCACAGATACGCAGTATTTT.

The chain couples TRBV6-1 to TRBJ2-7; D is possibly TRBD2 (6 bases). Trimming removed 1 base at V and 2 bases at J, with 12 bases between. CDR1 MNHNS and CDR2 SASEGT come from the germline V gene. The CDR3 runs 15 residues. CDR3 DNA: TGTGCCAGCAGTGAAGACCTCGGGGGTCCCTACGAGCAGTACTTC. It translates to CASSEDLGGPYEQYF.

The chain carries TRBV28 and TRBJ2-4; D gene unclear. The CDR3 has 12 residues. Germline V CDR1 and CDR2: MDHEN, SYDVKM. V lost 5 bases and J 3 bases, leaving 5 bases between the germline ends. CDR3 residues: CASSQNKNIQYF. CDR3 in DNA: TGTGCCAGCAGTCAAAACAAAAACATTCAGTACTTC.

The V and J genes are TRBV5-1 and TRBJ2-7; possible D gene TRBD2, 7 bases. Per germline, CDR1 SGHRS and CDR2 YFSETQ. The CDR3 is made up of 17 amino acids. V lost 0 bases and J 6 bases, leaving 22 bases between the germline ends. The CDR3, as DNA: TGCGCCAGCAGCTTGGCCGGCGGGCTACAGGGAGGGACCGAGCAGTACTTC. Translated: CASSLAGGLQGGTEQYF.

This clone came up a few times. This chain uses TRBV5-1 with TRBJ1-2, with 8 bases lining up with TRBD1. Germline CDR1 is SGHRS and CDR2 is YFSETQ. Trimming removed 0 bases from V and 0 bases from J; junction bases left unmatched: 4. This CDR3 spans 16 amino acids. CDR3 DNA: TGCGCCAGCAGCTTGGGGACAGGGACTTCTAACTATGGCTACACCTTC. Protein product: CASSLGTGTSNYGYTF.

The V call is TRBV6-1, the J call TRBJ2-7; 8 bases line up with TRBD1. Germline V lookup: CDR1 MNHNS, CDR2 SASEGT. This CDR3 has 15 residues. V gave up 11 bases and J gave up 6 bases; unmatched junction bases: 18. The CDR3 loop is CALTKGNRGTAEQYF. The CDR3 DNA is TGTGCCCTCACGAAAGGGAACAGGGGGACAGCCGAGCAGTACTTC.

V is TRBV9 and J is TRBJ2-1; 8 nucleotides align to TRBD2. Germline values: CDR1 SGDLS, CDR2 YYNGEE. V lost 1 base to trimming and J lost 0 bases; unmatched junction nucleotides: 12. The CDR3 has 19 amino acids. CDR3 loop: CASSVRRFSGVSSYNEQFF. As DNA, the CDR3 is TGTGCCAGCAGCGTAAGACGTTTTAGCGGGGTAAGCTCCTACAATGAGCAGTTCTTC. The entire variable domain, with the rest obtained from reference TRBV9 and TRBJ2-1, is as follows: DSGVTQTPKHLITATGQRVTLRCSPRSGDLSVYWYQQSLDQGLQFLIQYYNGEERAKGNILERFSAQQFPDLHSELNLSSLELGDSALYFCASSVRRFSGVSSYNEQFFGPGTRLTVL.

The CDR3 DNA follows: TGTGCCTGGAGTGTAAGCGGGGGGCTGACAGGCGAGCAGTACTTC. It yields the protein CAWSVSGGLTGEQYF. The chain carries TRBV30 and TRBJ2-7, with 9 positions matching TRBD2. Germline V gives CDR1 GTSNPN, CDR2 SVGIG (reference sequence). The CDR3 has 15 amino acids. V shed 0 bases and J 6 bases; nucleotides not matched to a gene: 9.

The chain is built from TRBV6-5 and TRBJ1-1; maybe TRBD1 (6 bases). The germline gives CDR1 MNHEY, CDR2 SVGAGI. The CDR3 has 14 amino acids. V shed 6 bases and J shed 4 bases, with 15 bases lying between them. CDR3 in amino acids: CASRKGGGVTEAFF. Written as DNA, the CDR3 is TGTGCCAGCAGAAAAGGTGGGGGCGTCACTGAAGCTTTCTTT.

This chain joins TRBV5-3 and TRBJ2-7; tentative D call: TRBD2 (6 bases). TRBV5-3 is an open reading frame whose function is uncertain. This CDR3 is built from 13 residues. V was shortened by 2 bases and J by 2 bases, with 8 bases between the two germline ends. The CDR3 DNA reads as TGTGCCAGAAGCTTACTAGCCCCCTACGAGCAGTACTTC. It specifies CARSLLAPYEQYF.

This chain connects TRBV7-9 to TRBJ2-4; TRBD2 aligns across 7 bases. CDR3 size: 14 residues. Germline CDR1 SEHNR, CDR2 FQNEAQ (reference sequence). Trimming took 4 bases from V and 6 from J; bases not matched to a gene: 6. The CDR3 loop reads CASSSTSGGNIQYF. The DNA of the CDR3 is TGTGCCAGCAGCTCTACATCGGGGGGAAACATTCAGTACTTC.

The chain couples TRBV5-8 to TRBJ2-1; 14 bases line up with TRBD2. The V segment lost 4 bases and the J segment 4 bases; nucleotides outside the gene matches: 4. This CDR3 has 16 amino acids. The germline CDR1 and CDR2 sequences are SGHTS and YDEGEE. CDR3 region: CASSPGTSGRYNEQFF. CDR3 sequence (DNA): TGTGCCAGCAGCCCGGGGACTAGCGGGAGATACAATGAGCAGTTCTTC.

V is TRBV7-8 and J is TRBJ2-1; D might be TRBD1 (6 bases). Between the trimmed V and J ends, which lost 1 base and 2 bases, there was a span of 15 bases. CDR1 and CDR2 (germline): SGHVS, FQNEAQ. The CDR3 runs to 17 residues. CDR3 loop: CASSLGLRGSTYNEQFF. In nucleotides, the CDR3 is TGTGCCAGCAGCTTAGGACTTAGGGGGAGTACCTACAATGAGCAGTTCTTC.

The count of this clone is one. The chain is built from TRBV18 and TRBJ2-7, with TRBD1 matching 8 bases. The germline gives CDR1 KGHSH, CDR2 LQKENI. Germline trimming cut 5 bases from V and 0 bases from J; bases unmatched to any gene: 6. The CDR3 covers 15 residues. The CDR3 coding sequence is TGTGCCAGCTCAACGGACAGGGCGAGCTCCTACGAGCAGTACTTC. Amino acid sequence: CASSTDRASSYEQYF.

The chain uses TRBV14 and TRBJ2-3, with 10 bases aligning to TRBD2. After removal of 4 bases from V and 2 bases from J, the junction contained 12 bases not matched to a gene. The CDR3 contains 18 residues. Germline values: CDR1 SGHDN, CDR2 FVKESK. The CDR3 loop is CASSLLAGPLRSTDTQYF. The CDR3 DNA sequence: TGTGCCAGCAGCCTACTAGCGGGGCCCCTCCGTTCCACAGATACGCAGTATTTT.

This chain uses TRBV6-6 with TRBJ1-2; 12 bases fit TRBD1. Trimming removed 6 bases from V and 3 bases from J; junction bases left unmatched: 2. CDR3 length: 14 amino acids. Germline values: CDR1 MNHNY, CDR2 SVGAGI (reference sequence). The CDR3 loop is CASRRDRGHYGYTF. For the CDR3, the DNA is TGTGCCAGCAGGAGGGACAGGGGGCACTATGGCTACACCTTC.

CDR3 residues: CASSTNRAANQPQHF. CDR3 nucleotide sequence: TGTGCCAGCAGTACAAACCGGGCCGCAAATCAGCCCCAGCATTTT. V gene TRBV27 combines with J gene TRBJ1-5; D unclear. Germline lookup yields CDR1 MNHEY and CDR2 SMNVEV (reference sequence). This CDR3 has 15 amino acids. Trimming removed 5 bases at V and 4 bases at J, with 15 bases between.

The chain links TRBV19 to TRBJ2-6; the D is unclear. This CDR3 region has 16 residues. Germline V gives CDR1 LNHDA, CDR2 SQIVND (reference sequence). V lost 5 bases to trimming and J lost 1 base, with 12 bases between them. This chain's CDR3 is CASSSSGSSGANVLTF. The CDR3 coding sequence is TGTGCCAGTAGTTCTTCGGGTAGTTCTGGGGCCAACGTCCTGACTTTC.

This clone came up a few times. This rearrangement joins TRBV28 to TRBJ1-5; D is unresolved. The CDR3 runs to 14 residues. Germline loops: CDR1 MDHEN, CDR2 SYDVKM. V lost 5 bases and J 3 bases, leaving 11 bases between the germline ends. CDR3 sequence: CASSLAGVNQPQHF. The CDR3 coding sequence is TGTGCCAGCAGTCTCGCCGGGGTCAATCAGCCCCAGCATTTT.

J is TRBJ2-1 and V is TRBV7-9; TRBD2 might be the D (5 bases). The germline V gene has CDR1 SEHNR and CDR2 FQNEAQ (reference sequence). The length of the CDR3 is 16 residues. V was cut by 5 bases and J by 5 bases, with 19 bases left in between. The CDR3 sequence: CASSHGMGERNNEQFF. The CDR3 coding sequence is TGTGCCAGCAGCCACGGGATGGGAGAAAGGAACAATGAGCAGTTCTTC.

The rearrangement joins TRBV10-3 to TRBJ2-7; D is perhaps TRBD1 (5 bases). Germline CDR1 and CDR2: ENHRY and SYGVKD. Trimming shortened V by 0 bases and J by 2 bases, and 17 bases separated the two germline ends. This CDR3 contains 17 residues. The CDR3 nucleotides read TGTGCCATCAGTGAGTCGACTCTGGCAGGGTCCCCCTACGAGCAGTACTTC. The encoded protein is CAISESTLAGSPYEQYF.

The CDR3 reads CASSSRGIAGSGELFF. DNA for the CDR3: TGCGCCAGCAGCTCCCGAGGGATAGCGGGATCCGGGGAGCTGTTTTTT. The chain employs TRBV5-1 and TRBJ2-2; the match to TRBD2 covers 8 bases. This CDR3 contains 16 residues. Germline V gene data show CDR1 as SGHRS and CDR2 as YFSETQ. With V trimmed by 3 bases and J by 6 bases, 10 bases remained unmatched.

The chain is built from TRBV7-9 and TRBJ2-3; D is undetermined. The CDR3 loop spans 15 amino acids. Germline values: CDR1 SEHNR, CDR2 FQNEAQ (reference sequence). Between the trimmed V and J ends, which lost 5 bases and 0 bases, there was a span of 12 bases. CDR3 in DNA: TGTGCCAGCAGCCGTCCGATCTCAAGCACAGATACGCAGTATTTT. Its protein is CASSRPISSTDTQYF.

The V gene is TRBV7-9, the J gene TRBJ1-5; the D is unclear. The CDR3 is made up of 13 amino acids. CDR1 and CDR2 from the germline V gene are SEHNR and FQNEAQ (reference sequence). Trimming took off 2 bases at V and 8 bases at J, with 10 bases between the two ends. The CDR3 DNA reads TGTGCCAGCAGCTTAATGGGGAAGGAGCCCCAGCATTTT. This sequence encodes CASSLMGKEPQHF.

Points on this clone: Mismatch with germline at one junction end may stem from a read error. This chain uses TRBV7-7 with TRBJ2-1, with TRBD1 as a possible D gene (5 bases). Germline CDR1 is SSHAT and CDR2 is FNYEAQ (reference sequence). The CDR3 contains 15 residues. The CDR3 DNA reads TGTGCTAGCAGCTTAGGGCTGGCAGGGAACGATGAGCAGTTCTTC. Translation gives CASSLGLAGNDEQFF.

The chain joins TRBV6-5 to TRBJ2-3; 8 bases map to TRBD1. Germline V gives CDR1 MNHEY, CDR2 SVGAGI. V was pared by 6 bases and J by 0 bases, with 2 bases of the junction left unmatched. The CDR3 is made up of 14 amino acids. The CDR3 region is CASSQGASTDTQYF. CDR3 in DNA: TGTGCCAGCAGCCAGGGGGCCAGCACAGATACGCAGTATTTT.

This clone was counted between two and nine times. The rearrangement joins TRBV28 to TRBJ1-2; D gene ambiguous. Between the trimmed V and J ends, which lost 7 bases and 9 bases, there was a span of 15 bases. There are 12 residues in the CDR3. The germline CDR1 and CDR2 sequences are MDHEN and SYDVKM. In nucleotides, the CDR3 is TGTGCCAGCACTCCGGACCTCCGACGCTACACCTTC. Encoded protein: CASTPDLRRYTF.

The gene calls are TRBV7-8 and TRBJ2-3, with 10 positions matching TRBD2. The ends lost 5 bases at V and 2 bases at J; junction bases unmatched: 7. Germline lookup yields CDR1 SGHVS and CDR2 FQNEAQ. The CDR3 contains 16 residues. CDR3 nucleotides: TGTGCCAGCAGCAGAAGCGGGAGGGTTACCACAGATACGCAGTATTTT. Translation gives CASSRSGRVTTDTQYF. Full variable domain (rest looked up from reference TRBV7-8 and TRBJ2-3): GAGVSQSPRYKVAKRGQDVALRCDPISGHVSLFWYQQALGQGPEFLTYFQNEAQLDKSGLPSDRFFAERPEGSVSTLKIQRTQQEDSAVYLCASSRSGRVTTDTQYFGPGTRLTVL.

V is TRBV27 and J is TRBJ2-7; no firm D call. The germline V and J ends were trimmed by 3 bases and 0 bases, with 6 bases remaining between them. Germline V gene lookup returns CDR1 MNHEY and CDR2 SMNVEV (reference sequence). CDR3 length: 13 residues. Written as DNA, the CDR3 is TGTGCCAGCAGTTTCCAGGACTCCTACGAGCAGTACTTC. It codes for CASSFQDSYEQYF.